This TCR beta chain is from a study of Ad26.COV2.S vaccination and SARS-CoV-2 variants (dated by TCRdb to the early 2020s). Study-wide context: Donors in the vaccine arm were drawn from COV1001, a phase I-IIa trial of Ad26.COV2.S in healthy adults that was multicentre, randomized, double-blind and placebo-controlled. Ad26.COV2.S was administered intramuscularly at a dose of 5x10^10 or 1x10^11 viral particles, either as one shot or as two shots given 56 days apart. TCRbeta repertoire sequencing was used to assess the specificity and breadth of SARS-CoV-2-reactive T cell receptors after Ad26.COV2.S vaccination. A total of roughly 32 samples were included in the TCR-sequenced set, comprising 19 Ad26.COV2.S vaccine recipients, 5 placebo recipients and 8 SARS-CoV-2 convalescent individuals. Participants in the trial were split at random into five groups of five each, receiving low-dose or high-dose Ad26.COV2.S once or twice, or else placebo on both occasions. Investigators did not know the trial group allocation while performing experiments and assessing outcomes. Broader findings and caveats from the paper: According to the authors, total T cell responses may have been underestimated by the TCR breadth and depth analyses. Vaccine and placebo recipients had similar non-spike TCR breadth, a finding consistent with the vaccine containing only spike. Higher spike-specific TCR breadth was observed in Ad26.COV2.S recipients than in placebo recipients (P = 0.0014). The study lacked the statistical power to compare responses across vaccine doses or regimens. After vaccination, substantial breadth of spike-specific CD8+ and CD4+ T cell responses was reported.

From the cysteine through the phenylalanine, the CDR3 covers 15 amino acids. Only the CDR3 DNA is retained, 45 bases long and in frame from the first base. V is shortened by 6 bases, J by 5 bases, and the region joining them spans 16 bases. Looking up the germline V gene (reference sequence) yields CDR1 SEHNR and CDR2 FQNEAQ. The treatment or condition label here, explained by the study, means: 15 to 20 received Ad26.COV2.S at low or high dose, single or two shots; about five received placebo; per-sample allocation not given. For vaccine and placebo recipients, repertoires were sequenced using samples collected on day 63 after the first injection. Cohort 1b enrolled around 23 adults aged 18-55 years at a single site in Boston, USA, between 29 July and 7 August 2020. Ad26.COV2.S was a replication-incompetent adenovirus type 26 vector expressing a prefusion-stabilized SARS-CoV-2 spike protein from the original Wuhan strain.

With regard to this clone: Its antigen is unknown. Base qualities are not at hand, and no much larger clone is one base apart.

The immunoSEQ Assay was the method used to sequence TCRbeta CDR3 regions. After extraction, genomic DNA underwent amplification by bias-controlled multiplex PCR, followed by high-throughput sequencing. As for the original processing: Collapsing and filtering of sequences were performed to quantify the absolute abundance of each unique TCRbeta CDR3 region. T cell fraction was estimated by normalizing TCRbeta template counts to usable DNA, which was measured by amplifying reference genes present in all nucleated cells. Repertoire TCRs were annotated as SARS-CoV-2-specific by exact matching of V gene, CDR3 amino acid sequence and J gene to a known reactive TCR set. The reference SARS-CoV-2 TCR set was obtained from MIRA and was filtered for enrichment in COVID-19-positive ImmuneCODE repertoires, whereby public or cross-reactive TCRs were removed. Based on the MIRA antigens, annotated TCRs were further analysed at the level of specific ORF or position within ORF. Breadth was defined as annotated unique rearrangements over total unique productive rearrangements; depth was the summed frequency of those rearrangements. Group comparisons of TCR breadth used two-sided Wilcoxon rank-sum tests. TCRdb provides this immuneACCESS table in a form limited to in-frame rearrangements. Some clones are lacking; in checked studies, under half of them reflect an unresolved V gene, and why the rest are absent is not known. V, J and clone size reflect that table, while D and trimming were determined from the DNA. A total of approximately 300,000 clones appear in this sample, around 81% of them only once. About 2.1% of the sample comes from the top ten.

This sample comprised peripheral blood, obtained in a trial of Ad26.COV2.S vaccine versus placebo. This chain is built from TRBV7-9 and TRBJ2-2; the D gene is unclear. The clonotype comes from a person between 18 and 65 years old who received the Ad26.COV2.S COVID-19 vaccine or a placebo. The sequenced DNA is TGTGCCAGCAGTTATCTAGAGTTCGGGACCGGGGAGCTGTTTTTT. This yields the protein CASSYLEFGTGELFF.